This T cell receptor (beta chain) was identified in a study of blood T cell repertoires in COVID-19. Study-wide background: T cells, B-cell-depleted T cells, or PBMCs supplied cDNA or gDNA.

This CDR3 contains 14 residues. Germline CDR1 reads SGHDT; CDR2 reads YYEEEE. Trimming at V came to 3 bases and at J to 4 bases, leaving 4 bases not matched to a gene. Profiling relied on immunoSEQ multiplex PCR, and the TCRdb table lists in-frame clones only, not all of them. The sample yields approximately 150,000 clones, 65% to 85% seen once. This TCR came from a woman of 80 years or more with acute or convalescent COVID-19. The rearrangement uses TRBV5-6 and TRBJ1-3; the match to TRBD1 covers 7 bases. The sequenced sample was peripheral blood. This CDR3 reads CASSWTGPGNTIYF. CDR3 in DNA: TGTGCCAGCAGCTGGACAGGCCCCGGAAACACCATATATTTT.